This T cell receptor beta chain is drawn from a study of T-cell memory formation after mild COVID-19. Each CDR3 protein gets one entry after TCRdb re-called the 5' RACE reads with MiXCR. This repertoire shows 250,000 to 300,000 distinct CDR3 sequences, roughly 18% found once; its top ten account for 23%. Findings and caveats of the study: A second wave expanding day 15 to 37 was CD4+-biased; contracting clones were balanced. Some responding clones appeared in pre-infection memory, suggesting cross-reactive memory joined.

The CDR3 extends over 14 amino acids. Per germline, CDR1 SGHRS and CDR2 YFSETQ. Unmatched junction bases numbered 8, after V lost 4 bases and J lost 8 bases. This clonotype was seen a handful of times. Its antigen is currently unknown. The clonotype originates from a young man who had mild COVID-19 (a few samples of this study predate the infection). Cell type and time point are not known. The rearrangement uses TRBV5-1 and TRBJ1-2; 10 bases map to TRBD1. What was sequenced was PBMCs or a T cell subset sorted from them (not recorded which). The CDR3 region is CASSPTGTGEGYTF. CDR3 nucleotide sequence: TGCGCCAGCAGCCCGACTGGGACAGGGGAAGGCTACACCTTC. Looking up the rest from reference TRBV5-1 and TRBJ1-2 gives the full variable domain: KAGVTQTPRYLIKTRGQQVTLSCSPISGHRSVSWYQQTPGQGLQFLFEYFSETQRNKGNFPGRFSGRQFSNSRSEMNVSTLELGDSALYLCASSPTGTGEGYTFGSGTRLTVV.